This T cell receptor (beta chain) stems from a study of Ad26.COV2.S vaccination and SARS-CoV-2 variants. Regarding the study as a whole: People who got the vaccine had more spike-specific TCR breadth than people who got placebo.

Treatment denoted: over 15 received Ad26.COV2.S at low or high dose, single or two shots; roughly five received placebo; per-sample allocation not given. It was on day 63 after the first vaccine or placebo injection that samples were taken. Details on this clone: Its antigen is unidentified.

The assay was immunoSEQ multiplex PCR, and TCRdb's table has in-frame clones only and misses some. The top ten clones hold around 3.7% of a sample with around 320,000 clones, around 90% of them seen once. The receptor's source is a person aged 18 to 59 who received the Ad26.COV2.S COVID-19 vaccine or a placebo. This material consisted of peripheral blood, taken in a trial of Ad26.COV2.S vaccine versus placebo.

DNA of the CDR3: TGCGCCAGCAGCCAAGATGTCGGACAGGGGTGGAATGAGCAGTTCTTC. Amino acid sequence: CASSQDVGQGWNEQFF. The chain couples TRBV4-1 to TRBJ2-1, with 9 bases that match TRBD1. The germline V gene encodes CDR1 MGHRA and CDR2 YSYEKL. The CDR3 is 16 amino acids. Trimming at V came to 0 bases and at J to 7 bases, leaving 7 bases not matched to a gene.